This is a list of T cell receptor beta chains from one sample in a study of shared clonotypes between healthy human individuals. Produced via immunoSEQ multiplex PCR; TCRdb's table is partial and in-frame only. The table includes some 2,500,000 clones, about nine tenths detected once. Sequenced: naive CD4+ T cells from PBMCs. These receptor sequences come from a man younger than 30 in good health. Some clones in this sample may be carry-over from other donors' samples. The CDR3 runs from the conserved cysteine through the conserved F or W. Fields, in order: V gene, clone size, D gene, J gene, CDR3 protein, CDR3 DNA. D genes are given only for firm matches. Clone size is not always given. Where it is, it says once, few, many or a class for expanded clones.

TRBV6-5	NA	TRBD1	TRBJ2-7	CASSYSPGGSYEQYF	TGTGCCAGCAGTTACTCCCCAGGGGGCTCCTACGAGCAGTACTTC
TRBV5-6	NA	NA	TRBJ2-1	CASSRPGTEISEQFF	TGTGCCAGCAGCCGCCCCGGGACGGAGATTTCTGAGCAGTTCTTC
TRBV6-4	NA	NA	TRBJ2-2	CASSKGTGNTGELFF	TGTGCCAGCAGTAAAGGGACGGGGAACACCGGGGAGCTGTTTTTT
TRBV6-6	NA	NA	TRBJ2-5	CASRRDLQETQYF	TGTGCCAGCAGGAGGGATCTCCAAGAGACCCAGTACTTC
TRBV7-9	NA	TRBD1	TRBJ1-1	CASLRGPEAFF	TGTGCCAGCCTCAGGGGGCCTGAAGCTTTCTTT
TRBV25-1	NA	TRBD1	TRBJ1-1	CASSVATGAGNTEAFF	TGTGCCAGCAGTGTCGCGACAGGGGCGGGGAACACTGAAGCTTTCTTT
TRBV12-5	NA	NA	TRBJ1-5	CASGLGTEYSNQPQHF	TGTGCTAGTGGTTTGGGGACGGAATATAGCAATCAGCCCCAGCATTTT
TRBV28	NA	NA	TRBJ2-7	CATRPGLLYEQYF	TGTGCCACCCGCCCCGGACTGCTTTACGAGCAGTACTTC
TRBV6-5	NA	NA	TRBJ1-4	CATRGTTNEKLFF	TGTGCCACCCGAGGAACAACTAATGAAAAACTGTTTTTT
TRBV7-3	NA	NA	TRBJ2-1	CASSLIRDSYNEQFF	TGTGCCAGCAGCTTAATCCGGGACTCCTACAATGAGCAGTTCTTC
TRBV14	NA	TRBD2	TRBJ2-1	CASSQGSASGSRKNYNEQFF	TGTGCCAGCAGCCAAGGTTCGGCTAGCGGGAGTAGGAAGAACTACAATGAGCAGTTCTTC
TRBV5-1	NA	NA	TRBJ2-5	CASSLADSKRETQYF	TGCGCCAGCAGCTTGGCGGACAGTAAAAGGGAGACCCAGTACTTC
TRBV7-2	NA	NA	TRBJ2-3	CASSLARLFDTQYF	TGTGCCAGCAGCTTAGCCCGCCTGTTTGATACGCAGTATTTT
TRBV6-5	NA	NA	TRBJ2-2	CASRTRSLGTGELFF	TGTGCCAGCAGGACCCGTAGCTTAGGCACCGGGGAGCTGTTTTTT
TRBV7-9	NA	TRBD1	TRBJ2-7	CASSLGQSNGYEQYF	TGTGCCAGCAGCTTGGGACAGTCCAATGGGTACGAGCAGTACTTC
TRBV19	NA	TRBD1	TRBJ2-1	CASSISDREYNEQFF	TGTGCCAGTAGTATATCGGACAGGGAATACAATGAGCAGTTCTTC
TRBV28	NA	TRBD2	TRBJ2-5	CASSSPHRLAGVRETQYF	TGTGCCAGCAGTTCCCCCCATAGACTAGCGGGAGTTCGAGAGACCCAGTACTTC
TRBV7-9	NA	NA	TRBJ1-1	CASSRGNTEAFF	TGTGCCAGCAGCCGGGGGAACACTGAAGCTTTCTTT
TRBV5-1	NA	TRBD2	TRBJ2-2	CASSQTSGRAHSTGELFF	TGCGCCAGCAGCCAGACTAGCGGGAGGGCCCATAGCACCGGGGAGCTGTTTTTT
TRBV7-6	NA	TRBD2	TRBJ2-3	CASSSLGLAGGGAADTQYF	TGTGCCAGCAGCTCCCTGGGACTAGCGGGAGGCGGCGCCGCAGATACGCAGTATTTT
TRBV6-5	NA	NA	TRBJ2-6	CASISAGANVLTF	TGTGCCAGCATCTCGGCTGGGGCCAACGTCCTGACTTTC
TRBV27	NA	NA	TRBJ1-4	CASSLGPATNEKLFF	TGTGCCAGCAGTTTAGGTCCTGCAACTAATGAAAAACTGTTTTTT
TRBV19	NA	NA	TRBJ2-4	CASSSRGLAKNIQYF	TGTGCCAGTAGTTCCCGGGGACTAGCCAAAAACATTCAGTACTTC
TRBV5-1	NA	NA	TRBJ2-1	CASSLAPGPAATSSYNEQFF	TGCGCCAGCAGCTTGGCGCCAGGGCCAGCGGCCACGAGCTCCTACAATGAGCAGTTCTTC
TRBV28	NA	TRBD1	TRBJ2-2	CASGDRSPSATGELFF	TGTGCCAGCGGGGACAGGAGCCCGTCCGCCACCGGGGAGCTGTTTTTT
TRBV6-5	NA	TRBD1	TRBJ2-6	CASQAGTGVSVLTF	TGTGCCAGCCAGGCCGGGACAGGAGTGTCCGTCCTGACTTTC
TRBV6-5	NA	NA	TRBJ2-7	CASTLQGGYEQYF	TGTGCCAGCACCCTCCAGGGCGGTTACGAGCAGTACTTC
TRBV25-1	NA	NA	TRBJ2-2	CASSKQTTTGELFF	TGTGCCAGCAGTAAACAGACAACCACCGGGGAGCTGTTTTTT
TRBV6-6	NA	NA	TRBJ2-7	CASSYWGNEQYF	TGTGCCAGCAGTTACTGGGGGAACGAGCAGTACTTC
TRBV4-1	NA	TRBD2	TRBJ2-7	CASSQTAGVLYEQYF	TGCGCCAGCAGTCAAACAGCGGGAGTACTCTACGAGCAGTACTTC
TRBV4-1	few	NA	TRBJ1-1	CASSHLLKAGEAFF	TGCGCCAGCAGCCACCTCTTGAAGGCAGGGGAAGCTTTCTTT
TRBV29-1	NA	NA	TRBJ2-3	CSSLNDGVTDTQYF	TGCAGCTCCTTAAACGATGGGGTCACAGATACGCAGTATTTT
TRBV6-5	NA	TRBD1	TRBJ1-2	CASSLNRGPAGYTF	TGTGCCAGCAGCCTAAACAGGGGGCCAGCTGGCTACACCTTC
TRBV19	NA	NA	TRBJ1-1	CASSGRPGTEAFF	TGTGCCAGTAGTGGGCGCCCCGGGACTGAAGCTTTCTTT
TRBV25-1	NA	NA	TRBJ2-2	CASSPLSRGYTGELFF	TGTGCCAGCAGTCCGCTAAGTAGAGGGTACACCGGGGAGCTGTTTTTT
TRBV7-2	once	NA	TRBJ1-4	CASSTRRGSSPGDEKLFF	TGTGCCAGCAGCACAAGACGGGGCTCGTCCCCTGGGGATGAAAAACTGTTTTTT
TRBV19	NA	NA	TRBJ1-1	CASSISVTNTEAFF	TGTGCCAGTAGTATTTCCGTTACGAACACTGAAGCTTTCTTT
TRBV14	NA	NA	TRBJ1-2	CASSQDFHRRVGGYTF	TGTGCCAGCAGCCAAGATTTCCACAGGAGGGTAGGAGGCTACACCTTC
TRBV28	NA	TRBD2	TRBJ2-1	CASSLSKAGGYNEQFF	TGTGCCAGCAGTTTATCTAAAGCGGGAGGCTACAATGAGCAGTTCTTC
TRBV7-2	NA	TRBD2	TRBJ2-2	CASSRGRREGANTGELFF	TGTGCCAGCAGCCGTGGTCGGCGGGAGGGCGCGAACACCGGGGAGCTGTTTTTT
TRBV9	NA	TRBD2	TRBJ2-3	CASSAVPGTSSNTQYF	TGTGCCAGCAGCGCTGTACCCGGGACTAGCTCCAATACGCAGTATTTT
TRBV10-3	NA	NA	TRBJ2-3	CAISVGDDTQYF	TGTGCCATCAGTGTGGGGGACGATACGCAGTATTTT
TRBV30	NA	NA	TRBJ2-2	CAWRGTPNTGELFF	TGTGCCTGGCGCGGGACTCCTAACACCGGGGAGCTGTTTTTT
TRBV7-2	NA	NA	TRBJ2-7	CASSSPNLYEQYF	TGTGCCAGCAGCTCGCCTAATCTCTACGAGCAGTACTTC
TRBV6-5	NA	NA	TRBJ2-3	CASSYNRGADTQYF	TGTGCCAGCAGTTACAATAGGGGTGCAGATACGCAGTATTTT
TRBV7-3	NA	NA	TRBJ1-1	CASSLPGVTNTEAFF	TGTGCCAGCAGCTTACCGGGGGTGACGAACACTGAAGCTTTCTTT
TRBV29-1	NA	TRBD2	TRBJ2-5	CSVADTSGSYPQYF	TGCAGCGTAGCGGACACTAGCGGGAGTTATCCCCAGTACTTC
TRBV28	NA	TRBD1	TRBJ1-5	CASSLSNRGGNQPQHF	TGTGCCAGCAGTTTAAGTAACAGGGGAGGCAATCAGCCCCAGCATTTT
TRBV6-5	NA	TRBD2	TRBJ2-1	CASSYFLAGANEQFF	TGTGCCAGCAGTTACTTTCTAGCGGGAGCCAATGAGCAGTTCTTC
TRBV28	once	TRBD2	TRBJ2-5	CASCLAGGGETQYF	TGTGCCAGCTGCCTAGCGGGGGGGGGAGAGACCCAGTACTTC
TRBV28	once	NA	TRBJ2-7	CASSLLYEQYF	TGTGCCAGCAGCCTCCTGTACGAGCAGTACTTC
TRBV6-1	NA	NA	TRBJ2-4	CASSEARLAKNIQYF	TGTGCCAGCAGTGAAGCCCGGCTAGCCAAAAACATTCAGTACTTC
TRBV19	NA	TRBD1	TRBJ2-2	CASSPGQGAYTGELFF	TGTGCCAGTAGTCCAGGACAGGGAGCCTACACCGGGGAGCTGTTTTTT
TRBV10-1	NA	NA	TRBJ2-1	CASSAWGRRLNSYNEQFF	TGCGCCAGCAGTGCATGGGGCCGAAGACTTAACTCCTACAATGAGCAGTTCTTC
TRBV28	NA	NA	TRBJ2-7	CASSLRYEQYF	TGTGCCAGCAGTTTGCGGTACGAGCAGTACTTC
TRBV7-2	NA	TRBD1	TRBJ2-3	CASSPGQGTQYF	TGTGCCAGCAGCCCTGGACAGGGGACGCAGTATTTT